These 7 T cell receptor beta chains came from one sample sequenced in a study of blood T cell repertoires in COVID-19. The repertoire was sequenced with immunoSEQ multiplex PCR; TCRdb's copy has only in-frame clones and lacks some. The data show more than 130,000 clones, 88% seen once. Sequenced: peripheral blood. These receptors were collected from a man in his forties or fifties with active or convalescent COVID-19.

The chain joins TRBV4-1 to TRBJ1-1; D is undetermined. The CDR3 consists of 11 residues. Per the germline V gene, CDR1 is MGHRA and CDR2 is YSYEKL. V was trimmed by 3 bases and J by 11 bases, leaving 10 bases between them. The CDR3 reads CASSQAGLAFF. The CDR3 nucleotides are TGCGCCAGCAGCCAGGCAGGCTTGGCTTTCTTT.

J is TRBJ2-7 and V is TRBV10-1; D is perhaps TRBD2 (6 bases). The CDR3 is 13 amino acids. Germline lookup yields CDR1 WNHNN and CDR2 SYGVQD (reference sequence). Trimming left V 4 bases short and J 1 base short, with 8 bases between. The CDR3 region is CASSVGGSYEQYF. DNA of the CDR3: TGCGCCAGCAGTGTGGGGGGTTCCTACGAGCAGTACTTC.

The V call is TRBV2, the J call TRBJ2-7; 10 bases agree with TRBD1. Germline V lookup: CDR1 SNHLY, CDR2 FYNNEI. There are 13 residues in the CDR3. The V segment lost 5 bases and the J segment 6 bases; nucleotides outside the gene matches: 4. Written as DNA, the CDR3 is TGTGCCAGCAGTTACGACAGGGGGCGCGAGCAGTACTTC. Amino acid sequence: CASSYDRGREQYF.

This chain connects TRBV11-2 to TRBJ1-2, with D perhaps TRBD1 (6 bases). Looked up from germline, CDR1 is SGHAT and CDR2 is FQNNGV. Trimming cost V 5 bases and J 4 bases, with 14 bases left between them. The CDR3 covers 14 residues. The CDR3 loop is CASSRQRGSYGYTF. As DNA, the CDR3 is TGTGCCAGCAGCCGCCAGAGGGGGAGCTATGGCTACACCTTC.

The genes are TRBV3-1 (or the pseudogene TRBV3-2) and TRBJ2-7, with 9 bases matching TRBD1. The germline gives CDR1 LGHDT, CDR2 YNNKEL (reference sequence). With V trimmed by 2 bases and J by 7 bases, 6 bases remained unmatched. There are 14 residues in the CDR3. In DNA, the CDR3 is TGTGCCAGCAGCCAAAAACAGGGGGCGTGGGAGCAGTACTTC. This codes for CASSQKQGAWEQYF.

This chain joins TRBV28 and TRBJ2-7; TRBD1 matches at 8 bases. Trimming removed 10 bases from V and 2 bases from J; junction bases left unmatched: 7. This CDR3 is built from 13 residues. Germline CDR1 is MDHEN and CDR2 is SYDVKM. The CDR3 region is CATRRTGTYEQYF. CDR3 coding DNA: TGTGCCACCCGCCGGACAGGGACCTACGAGCAGTACTTC.

This chain connects TRBV19 to TRBJ1-1, with 7 positions matching TRBD1. The CDR3 has 15 residues. The germline V gene has CDR1 LNHDA and CDR2 SQIVND (reference sequence). V was clipped by 9 bases and J by 1 base; unmatched bases: 11. CDR3 sequence: CASLSQYRGNTEAFF. The CDR3 DNA reads as TGTGCCAGCCTTTCACAATACAGGGGGAACACTGAAGCTTTCTTT.